A single sample is the source of the 2 T cell receptor beta chains below, sequenced in a study of molecular identifiers for immune sequencing clone quantification. Using its own MiXCR run on the PCR reads, TCRdb lists one record per CDR3 protein. The sample lists 490,000 or so distinct CDR3 sequences; less than 30% were seen once. Sequencing input: naive CD8+ T cells from blood, with Jurkat cell RNA spiked in. The subset is: FACS-sorted CD8+CD4-CCR7+CD45RA+ naive T cells. These receptors were collected from a human donor in good health. Some libraries in this study had Jurkat cell RNA spiked in.

The sample holds many counts of this clonotype. This chain links TRBV9 with TRBJ2-5, with D unresolved. There are 11 residues in the CDR3. V was clipped by 3 bases and J by 9 bases, with 9 bases between them. The germline gives CDR1 SGDLS, CDR2 YYNGEE. The CDR3 protein is CASSAGEAQYF. The CDR3 DNA reads as TGTGCCAGCAGCGCCGGTGAGGCCCAGTACTTC.

In this sample, this clonotype turned up many times. This sequence joins TRBV13 and TRBJ2-7; 9 bases line up with TRBD1. Germline CDR1 is PRHDT and CDR2 is FYEKMQ (reference sequence). The CDR3 length is 14 residues. Trimming removed 5 bases from V and 1 base from J; junction bases left unmatched: 3. The CDR3 nucleotides are TGTGCCAGCAGCACGGGACAGGGATCCTACGAGCAGTACTTC. Protein: CASSTGQGSYEQYF. Filled out from reference TRBV13 and TRBJ2-7, the complete variable domain reads AAGVIQSPRHLIKEKRETATLKCYPIPRHDTVYWYQQGPGQDPQFLISFYEKMQSDKGSIPDRFSAQQFSDYHSELNMSSLELGDSALYFCASSTGQGSYEQYFGPGTRLTVT.